These T cell receptor beta chains were read from a single sample in a study of T cell repertoires in cytomegalovirus infection. TCRdb passed the reads through MiXCR, listing each CDR3 protein once. This table has about 770,000 distinct CDR3 sequences, about 29% appearing once. For these TCRs, the target antigens are not known. The input for sequencing was cultured CD8+ T cells from PBMCs, taken from culture after CMV antigen stimulation. Receptors were obtained from a human donor in good health (CMV status not recorded). Some clones in this sample may be carry-over from other donors' samples. Both conserved end residues are part of each CDR3. The D gene is left open where the match is weak. Not all rows give a size; the values are once, few, many and, for expanded clones, a class.

size,D,V,J,CDR3,DNA
few,.,TRBV27,TRBJ2-1,CASSFPGPYNEQFF,TGTGCCAGCAGTTTCCCGGGACCCTACAATGAGCAGTTCTTC
few,TRBD1,TRBV12-5,TRBJ1-4,CASGSTGGGEKLFF,TGTGCTAGTGGTTCCACAGGGGGCGGTGAAAAACTGTTTTTT
.,TRBD2,TRBV6-6,TRBJ2-5,CASTPLAAQETQYF,TGTGCCAGCACCCCCCTAGCGGCACAAGAGACCCAGTACTTC
few,.,TRBV11-1,TRBJ2-2,CASSLEGSGELFF,TGTGCCAGCAGCTTAGAGGGTTCCGGGGAGCTGTTTTTT
few,.,TRBV12-3/TRBV12-4,TRBJ1-4,CASHFTGRRNEKLFF,TGTGCCAGCCACTTTACAGGGCGCCGGAATGAAAAACTGTTTTTT
.,.,TRBV6-2/TRBV6-3,TRBJ2-3,CASSYGERTQYF,TGTGCCAGCAGTTACGGGGAGAGGACGCAGTATTTT
few,.,TRBV6-5,TRBJ1-2,CASRGGGPRGYTF,TGTGCCAGCAGGGGAGGGGGGCCGAGGGGCTACACCTTC
.,.,TRBV5-8,TRBJ1-1,CASAPPDDTEAFF,TGTGCCAGCGCCCCCCCAGATGACACTGAAGCTTTCTTT
few,TRBD2,TRBV7-2,TRBJ2-1,CASSLWTSGVEQFF,TGTGCCAGCAGCTTATGGACTAGCGGGGTTGAGCAGTTCTTC
.,.,TRBV9,TRBJ1-2,CASSVVDGDYGYTF,TGTGCCAGCAGCGTAGTGGACGGAGACTATGGCTACACCTTC
.,TRBD2,TRBV6-2/TRBV6-3,TRBJ2-1,CASRERGGDNEQFF,TGTGCCAGCCGCGAGCGGGGGGGCGACAATGAGCAGTTCTTC
few,.,TRBV12-3/TRBV12-4,TRBJ1-2,CASSPIYNGYTF,TGTGCCAGCAGTCCGATATATAACGGCTACACCTTC
many,.,TRBV7-6,TRBJ2-2,CASTSWRGANTGELFF,TGTGCCAGCACTTCCTGGAGGGGCGCGAACACCGGGGAGCTGTTTTTT
few,.,TRBV29-1,TRBJ1-2,CSVVGDNYGYTF,TGCAGCGTTGTCGGGGATAACTATGGCTACACCTTC
.,TRBD1,TRBV9,TRBJ1-2,CASSISDRVDYGYTF,TGTGCCAGCAGCATAAGTGACAGGGTTGACTATGGCTACACCTTC
.,.,TRBV27,TRBJ2-3,CASSPLGGGQEDTQYF,TGTGCCAGCAGTCCTCTGGGGGGGGGGCAGGAAGATACGCAGTATTTT
.,.,TRBV6-1,TRBJ1-2,CASSEARDGYTF,TGTGCCAGCAGTGAAGCGCGGGACGGCTACACCTTC
.,.,TRBV7-9,TRBJ2-5,CASSLARQRQETQYF,TGTGCCAGCAGCTTAGCGCGCCAGCGCCAAGAGACCCAGTACTTC
few,.,TRBV19,TRBJ1-1,CATSETNLGTEAFF,TGTGCCACCTCCGAAACAAACTTGGGCACTGAAGCTTTCTTT
.,.,TRBV25-1,TRBJ1-2,CASREQGSRGYTF,TGTGCCAGCAGGGAACAGGGATCTCGGGGCTACACCTTC
many,.,TRBV7-2,TRBJ1-6,CASSQYPGFNNSPLHF,TGTGCCAGCAGCCAATATCCAGGGTTCAATAATTCACCCCTCCACTTT
.,.,TRBV3-1,TRBJ2-5,CASSQDWPETQYF,TGTGCCAGCAGCCAAGATTGGCCGGAGACCCAGTACTTC
.,TRBD2,TRBV2,TRBJ2-1,CASSELASGDNEQFF,TGTGCCAGCAGTGAATTGGCTAGCGGTGACAATGAGCAGTTCTTC
many,TRBD1,TRBV7-6,TRBJ1-1,CASSPGQGLKNTEAFF,TGTGCCAGCAGCCCCGGACAGGGGCTAAAGAACACTGAAGCTTTCTTT
.,TRBD1,TRBV7-6,TRBJ1-1,CASSTYRDSEAFF,TGTGCCAGCAGCACATATCGGGACAGTGAAGCTTTCTTT
few,.,TRBV4-2,TRBJ1-1,CASSLKGPPEEAFF,TGTGCCAGCAGCCTAAAGGGACCCCCGGAGGAAGCTTTCTTT
many,TRBD1,TRBV7-2,TRBJ2-5,CASSWTGETQYF,TGTGCCAGCAGCTGGACAGGAGAGACCCAGTACTTC
many,.,TRBV19,TRBJ1-2,CASSIHANYGYTF,TGTGCCAGTAGTATTCACGCTAACTATGGCTACACCTTC
.,.,TRBV6-5,TRBJ2-2,CASSYTPPGGEGELFF,TGTGCCAGCAGTTATACCCCCCCCGGCGGTGAAGGGGAGCTGTTTTTT
many,.,TRBV27,TRBJ1-1,CASSFAGSNTEAFF,TGTGCCAGCAGTTTTGCGGGCTCGAACACTGAAGCTTTCTTT
few,.,TRBV12-3/TRBV12-4,TRBJ1-2,CASTRGGRLGYTF,TGTGCCAGCACCCGCGGCGGTCGGTTGGGCTACACCTTC
.,TRBD1,TRBV7-9,TRBJ1-1,CASSTGQGHTEAFF,TGTGCCAGCAGCACCGGACAGGGCCACACTGAAGCTTTCTTT
.,TRBD1,TRBV7-6,TRBJ2-5,CASRPGQGEETQYF,TGTGCCAGCAGACCCGGACAGGGAGAAGAGACCCAGTACTTC
.,.,TRBV6-1,TRBJ2-7,CASRGHPEYEQYF,TGTGCCAGCAGGGGACACCCAGAATACGAGCAGTACTTC
once,TRBD1,TRBV7-9,TRBJ2-1,CASSIRQGTSYNEQFF,TGTGCCAGCAGCATACGACAGGGGACTTCCTACAATGAGCAGTTCTTC
many,.,TRBV7-2,TRBJ2-2,CASTFNPETGELFF,TGTGCCAGCACCTTCAACCCGGAGACGGGGGAGCTGTTTTTT
few,.,TRBV7-8,TRBJ2-1,CASSPPGPDNEQFF,TGTGCCAGCAGCCCGCCGGGCCCGGACAATGAGCAGTTCTTC
few,.,TRBV20-1,TRBJ2-3,CSARDTGDGTDTQYF,TGCAGTGCTAGAGATACCGGGGACGGCACAGATACGCAGTATTTT
.,.,TRBV2,TRBJ2-1,CASSETLRWYEQFF,TGTGCCAGCAGTGAAACCCTACGGTGGTATGAGCAGTTCTTC
few,.,TRBV7-9,TRBJ2-5,CASSLVLSIYQETQYF,TGTGCCAGCAGCTTAGTCCTGTCCATTTACCAAGAGACCCAGTACTTC
.,.,TRBV6-2/TRBV6-3,TRBJ1-1,CASRERRIGAFF,TGTGCCAGCAGGGAGAGGCGGATTGGAGCTTTCTTT
many,TRBD1,TRBV18,TRBJ2-1,CASSRDRGMYNEQFF,TGTGCCAGCTCACGGGACAGGGGGATGTACAATGAGCAGTTCTTC
few,.,TRBV5-1,TRBJ1-4,CASSPEVGHEKLFF,TGCGCCAGCAGCCCGGAAGTTGGGCATGAAAAACTGTTTTTT
.,TRBD1,TRBV19,TRBJ2-5,CASSSGTVWETQYF,TGTGCCAGTAGTAGTGGGACAGTTTGGGAGACCCAGTACTTC
.,.,TRBV19,TRBJ1-1,CASSFRTERMNTEAFF,TGTGCCAGTAGTTTTCGGACAGAGAGAATGAACACTGAAGCTTTCTTT
few,.,TRBV7-6,TRBJ2-2,CASWITGELFF,TGTGCCAGCTGGATCACCGGGGAGCTGTTTTTT
.,.,TRBV10-2,TRBJ2-3,CASSERGSWADTQYF,TGCGCCAGCAGTGAGAGGGGATCTTGGGCAGATACGCAGTATTTT
few,.,TRBV12-3/TRBV12-4,TRBJ2-3,CASSLAPPGADTQYF,TGTGCCAGCAGTTTAGCCCCTCCCGGGGCAGATACGCAGTATTTT
.,.,TRBV24-1,TRBJ2-2,CATTHTNTGELFF,TGTGCCACCACCCATACGAACACCGGGGAGCTGTTTTTT
many,TRBD2,TRBV7-8,TRBJ2-3,CASSLEWGLAGGPTDTQYF,TGTGCCAGCAGCTTAGAGTGGGGACTAGCGGGGGGGCCTACAGATACGCAGTATTTT
.,.,TRBV5-5,TRBJ2-7,CASSLQDYEQYF,TGTGCCAGCAGCTTACAGGACTACGAGCAGTACTTC
.,TRBD2,TRBV7-8,TRBJ2-5,CASSLAKLAGGWQETQYF,TGTGCCAGCAGCTTAGCGAAACTAGCGGGGGGGTGGCAAGAGACCCAGTACTTC